One and the same sample provided the 24 T cell receptor beta chains below, sequenced in a study of blood T cell repertoires in COVID-19. The method was immunoSEQ multiplex PCR; TCRdb's version includes in-frame clones alone and lacks a portion of them. Counted here are about 68,000 clones, more than 85% occurring once; the ten biggest clones make up around 2.6%. Material for sequencing was peripheral blood. Receptors originate from a man aged 50 to 59 with COVID-19, enrolled during active disease.

This chain joins TRBV11-1 and TRBJ2-7; 13 bases line up with TRBD2. Germline trimming cut 5 bases from V and 3 bases from J; bases unmatched to any gene: 7. The CDR3 loop spans 16 amino acids. CDR1 is SGHAT, CDR2 FQDESV, per germline (reference sequence). In DNA, the CDR3 is TGTGCCAGCAGCCCTGGACTAGCGGGAGTAAGCTACGAGCAGTACTTC. Its translation is CASSPGLAGVSYEQYF.

In its sample, this clone was seen once. The chain links TRBV19 to TRBJ2-7; 9 nucleotides line up with TRBD1. V was clipped by 3 bases and J by 6 bases; unmatched bases: 9. Germline CDR1 LNHDA, CDR2 SQIVND (reference sequence). CDR3 length: 15 residues. The CDR3 DNA follows: TGTGCCAGTAGTATGGTCGGGACAGGGATTTCCGAGCAGTACTTC. Its protein is CASSMVGTGISEQYF.

This clone was observed a single time. The rearrangement joins TRBV2 to TRBJ1-3; a possible D gene is TRBD1 (6 bases). The ends were cut back, 6 bases at V and 3 bases at J, with 6 bases in the middle. The germline V gene has CDR1 SNHLY and CDR2 FYNNEI. The CDR3 sequence is 12 residues long. The CDR3 region has the DNA TGTGCCAGCAGGACAGGTGGAAACACCATATATTTT. Translated: CASRTGGNTIYF.

The V call is TRBV24-1, the J call TRBJ2-1, with 8 bases that match TRBD2. This CDR3 has 14 amino acids. The junction had 1 base not matched to a gene; V was cut back by 1 base and J by 6 bases. The germline CDR1 and CDR2 sequences are KGHDR and SFDVKD. The CDR3 reads CATSDLAGANEQFF. DNA for the CDR3: TGTGCCACCAGTGATTTAGCGGGAGCCAATGAGCAGTTCTTC.

This chain connects TRBV7-9 to TRBJ2-5; D is unresolved. This CDR3 has 13 amino acids. The germline V gene has CDR1 SEHNR and CDR2 FQNEAQ (reference sequence). V was pared by 1 base and J by 2 bases, with 5 bases between. The CDR3, as DNA: TGTGCCAGCAGCTTAGACAGACAAGAGACCCAGTACTTC. Translating gives CASSLDRQETQYF.

The V and J genes are TRBV5-1 and TRBJ2-7; 9 bases map to TRBD2. The CDR3 totals 13 residues. CDR1 is SGHRS, CDR2 YFSETQ, per germline. Trimming cost V 2 bases and J 6 bases; bases outside gene matches: 3. The CDR3 coding sequence is TGCGCCAGCAGCTTATTAGCGGGAGCCGAGCAGTACGTC. This translates into CASSLLAGAEQYV.

This clone was seen a single time. The chain joins TRBV5-1 to TRBJ1-2, with 9 bases identical to TRBD1. This CDR3 has 12 amino acids. Germline V gene lookup returns CDR1 SGHRS and CDR2 YFSETQ. The junction had 2 bases not matched to a gene; V was cut back by 4 bases and J by 7 bases. In DNA form, the CDR3 reads TGCGCCAGCAGCCTGACAGGGGGTGGCTACACCTTC. Its translation: CASSLTGGGYTF.

This clone was observed a few times. V gene TRBV9 combines with J gene TRBJ1-4; 7 nucleotides line up with TRBD1. J gave up 4 bases and V 8 bases, and 8 bases lay outside the gene matches. Germline-derived CDR1 and CDR2 are SGDLS and YYNGEE. The CDR3 is 14 residues long. The CDR3 nucleotides read TGTGCCAGTAATACAGGGGCCGATAATGAAAAACTGTTTTTT. It translates to CASNTGADNEKLFF.

This clone occurred once. The V call is TRBV2, the J call TRBJ2-3; possibly TRBD1 for D (6 bases). The germline V gene has CDR1 SNHLY and CDR2 FYNNEI. Trimming left V 6 bases short and J 6 bases short, with 7 bases between. The CDR3 totals 11 residues. This CDR3 is CASRRGDTQYF. In DNA form, the CDR3 reads TGTGCCAGCAGGAGGGGGGATACGCAGTATTTT. The full variable domain, its missing parts supplied by reference TRBV2 and TRBJ2-3, is EPEVTQTPSHQVTQMGQEVILRCVPISNHLYFYWYRQILGQKVEFLVSFYNNEISEKSEIFDDQFSVERPDGSNFTLKIRSTKLEDSAMYFCASRRGDTQYFGPGTRLTVL.

This chain uses TRBV18 with TRBJ2-1; the match to TRBD2 covers 12 bases. The ends lost 3 bases at V and 5 bases at J; junction bases unmatched: 2. Germline V lookup: CDR1 KGHSH, CDR2 LQKENI. The CDR3 extends over 15 amino acids. CDR3 in amino acids: CASSPTSGRDNEQFF. The CDR3 region has the DNA TGTGCCAGCTCACCGACTAGCGGGAGAGACAATGAGCAGTTCTTC.

This clone was detected only a few times. The genes are TRBV5-4 and TRBJ2-1, with TRBD2 matching 11 bases. V lost 3 bases and J lost 6; bases outside the gene matches: 2. The CDR3 is 14 residues long. Germline V CDR1 and CDR2: SGHNT, YYREEE (reference sequence). The CDR3: CASSWGTSGNEQFF. CDR3 coding DNA: TGTGCCAGCAGCTGGGGGACTAGCGGCAATGAGCAGTTCTTC.

This clone came up a few times. The chain recombines TRBV4-1 with TRBJ2-2; 7 positions agree with TRBD2. This CDR3 comprises 16 residues. Unmatched junction bases numbered 5, after V lost 0 bases and J lost 4 bases. CDR1 is MGHRA, CDR2 YSYEKL, per germline. CDR3 loop: CASSQDPGGLTGELFF. CDR3 DNA sequence: TGCGCCAGCAGCCAAGACCCGGGAGGACTCACCGGGGAGCTGTTTTTT.

This sequence joins TRBV29-1 and TRBJ2-3, with TRBD2 identical over 8 bases. This CDR3 contains 12 residues. Germline V gene lookup returns CDR1 SQVTM and CDR2 ANQGSEA. The V segment lost 4 bases and the J segment 6 bases; nucleotides outside the gene matches: 3. The CDR3 coding sequence is TGCAGCGTTGGCGGGAGGTCGGATACGCAGTATTTT. Amino acids: CSVGGRSDTQYF.

The J gene is TRBJ2-1, the V gene TRBV10-3; 8 bases match TRBD2. This CDR3 spans 15 amino acids. V lost 3 bases and J lost 7; bases outside the gene matches: 8. The germline V gene has CDR1 ENHRY and CDR2 SYGVKD. CDR3 loop: CAISDRTSSSNEQFF. The CDR3 region has the DNA TGTGCCATCAGTGATCGGACTAGCAGTTCTAATGAGCAGTTCTTC.

J is TRBJ2-4 and V is TRBV3-1 (or the pseudogene TRBV3-2), with 7 bases matching TRBD2. The CDR3 spans 13 residues. After removal of 4 bases from V and 9 bases from J, the junction contained 6 bases not matched to a gene. Germline V lookup: CDR1 LGHDT, CDR2 YNNKEL (reference sequence). CDR3 coding DNA: TGTGCCAGCAGCCCGATGGGAGGGACCATTCAGTACTTC. This translates into CASSPMGGTIQYF.

Here the CDR3 DNA reads TGTGCCAGCAGCACAGCGAACACCGGGGAGCTGTTTTTT. Its protein product is CASSTANTGELFF. The gene calls are TRBV7-2 and TRBJ2-2; D gene uncertain. Trimming took off 5 bases at V and 0 bases at J, with 4 bases between the two ends. CDR1 SGHTA and CDR2 FQGNSA come from the germline V gene. The CDR3 covers 13 residues.

The CDR3 bases are TGTGCCAGTAGCCCCCTGCGAGGAGCAGAGACCCAGTACTTC. Translated, it gives CASSPLRGAETQYF. The chain has TRBV19 and TRBJ2-5, with D uncertain. The V end lost 6 bases, the J end lost 4 bases, and 15 bases lay between the germline ends. CDR3 size: 14 residues. CDR1 LNHDA and CDR2 SQIVND come from the germline V gene (reference sequence). The whole variable domain, filled in from reference TRBV19 and TRBJ2-5, reads DGGITQSPKYLFRKEGQNVTLSCEQNLNHDAMYWYRQDPGQGLRLIYYSQIVNDFQKGDIAEGYSVSREKKESFPLTVTSAQKNPTAFYLCASSPLRGAETQYFGPGTRLLVL.

This sequence joins TRBV28 and TRBJ2-2, with TRBD2 matching over 11 bases. This CDR3 spans 17 amino acids. The germline CDR1 and CDR2 sequences are MDHEN and SYDVKM. With 7 bases clipped from V and 7 bases from J, the junction kept 14 bases outside the gene matches. CDR3 in DNA: TGTGCCAGCACCCCCTCCCAACTAGCGGGAGAGGGCGGGGAGCTGTTTTTT. Protein product: CASTPSQLAGEGGELFF.

The V call is TRBV19, the J call TRBJ1-5, with D possibly matching TRBD1 (6 bases). Trimming took 7 bases from V and 2 from J, leaving 15 bases between them. Germline V gives CDR1 LNHDA, CDR2 SQIVND (reference sequence). There are 15 residues in the CDR3. CDR3 sequence: CASKGGAEGNQPQHF. CDR3 nucleotide sequence: TGTGCCAGTAAGGGGGGGGCCGAAGGCAATCAGCCCCAGCATTTT.

V usage is TRBV5-4 and J usage is TRBJ1-2; D not resolved. Germline CDR1 is SGHNT and CDR2 is YYREEE (reference sequence). The V gene lost 6 bases and the J gene lost 2 bases, with 17 bases spanning the gap. CDR3 length: 15 amino acids. CDR3 region: CASTFRGTGNYGYTF. Here the CDR3 DNA reads TGTGCCAGCACCTTTCGGGGAACCGGCAACTATGGCTACACCTTC.

This rearrangement joins TRBV6-1 to TRBJ2-2, with a tentative D call TRBD2 (5 bases). With 1 base removed from V and 7 bases from J, the gap between germline ends came to 7 bases. The V gene's germline CDR1 is MNHNS and CDR2 SASEGT. The CDR3 runs 13 residues. In nucleotides, the CDR3 is TGTGCCAGCAGTGAAGACGGGGACGGGGAGCTGTTTTTT. This codes for CASSEDGDGELFF.

The chain carries TRBV15 and TRBJ1-1; no reliable D call. Germline-derived CDR1 and CDR2 are LNHNV and YYDKDF (reference sequence). CDR3 length: 13 residues. Deletions cut 1 base from V and 3 bases from J, with 6 bases between. The CDR3 DNA reads TGTGCCACCAGCAGAGGGAGGGACACTGAAGCTTTCTTT. It specifies CATSRGRDTEAFF. Variable domain in full (rest from reference TRBV15 and TRBJ1-1): DAMVIQNPRYQVTQFGKPVTLSCSQTLNHNVMYWYQQKSSQAPKLLFHYYDKDFNNEADTPDNFQSRRPNTSFCFLDIRSPGLGDTAMYLCATSRGRDTEAFFGQGTRLTVV.

For this clone: Other DNA variants within this sample encode the same CDR3. The chain is built from TRBV9 and TRBJ2-2; possibly TRBD1 for D (8 bases). This CDR3 is built from 15 residues. The V end was cut by 0 bases, the J end by 5 bases, with 11 bases between. CDR1 SGDLS and CDR2 YYNGEE come from the germline V gene. CDR3 sequence reads: CASSVDRGGTGELFF. In nucleotides, the CDR3 is TGTGCCAGCAGCGTAGACAGGGGGGGAACCGGGGAGCTGTTTTTT.

This rearrangement joins TRBV9 to TRBJ2-2, with 8 positions matching TRBD2. Unmatched junction bases numbered 2, after V lost 2 bases and J lost 2 bases. The CDR3 covers 15 residues. CDR1 and CDR2 from the germline V gene are SGDLS and YYNGEE. CDR3: CASSVSGANTGELFF. The CDR3 region has the DNA TGTGCCAGCAGCGTTAGCGGGGCCAACACCGGGGAGCTGTTTTTT.